Listed below are T cell receptor beta chains from one sample, sequenced in a study of shared clonotypes between healthy human individuals. TCRdb's table, derived via immunoSEQ multiplex PCR, lists solely in-frame clones and lacks some. This sample has 550,000 to 750,000 clones, with just over 90% found just once. Sequencing was performed on naive CD8+ T cells sorted from blood. The receptors shown here come from a man aged 25 to 45 in good health. CDR3s include the opening cysteine and the closing phenylalanine or tryptophan. Fields, in order: J gene, V gene, CDR3 protein.

J gene: TRBJ2-5
V gene: TRBV28
CDR3 protein: CASRRSGRDLRSWATQYF

J gene: TRBJ2-6
V gene: TRBV4-3
CDR3 protein: CASSQEGSRSSLGGANVLTF

J gene: TRBJ2-1
V gene: TRBV2
CDR3 protein: CASSEGLAGRTIMQFF

J gene: TRBJ2-6
V gene: TRBV14
CDR3 protein: CASRVHSGANVLTF

J gene: TRBJ2-1
V gene: TRBV7-9
CDR3 protein: CASSRSGNEQFF

J gene: TRBJ2-7
V gene: TRBV12-1
CDR3 protein: CASSSYVRETITYEQYF

J gene: TRBJ2-7
V gene: TRBV7-6
CDR3 protein: CASSPEDRAYEQYF

J gene: TRBJ2-1
V gene: TRBV29-1
CDR3 protein: CSVGKSYNEQFF

J gene: TRBJ1-3
V gene: TRBV7-8
CDR3 protein: CASSQLGGLNTRNTIYF

J gene: TRBJ2-7
V gene: TRBV27
CDR3 protein: CASSWRLAGGYEQYF

J gene: TRBJ2-7
V gene: TRBV14
CDR3 protein: CASSQDDGGRARYEQYF

J gene: TRBJ2-7
V gene: TRBV11-2
CDR3 protein: CASSLDRPFEQYF

J gene: TRBJ1-1
V gene: TRBV4-1
CDR3 protein: CASSQEPGAEAFF

J gene: TRBJ2-1
V gene: TRBV29-1
CDR3 protein: CIGRGIHNEQFF

J gene: TRBJ2-3
V gene: TRBV28
CDR3 protein: CASSLDRATDTQYF

J gene: TRBJ2-7
V gene: TRBV27
CDR3 protein: CASSLSLLASSYEQYF

J gene: TRBJ2-3
V gene: TRBV7-3
CDR3 protein: CASSLTLGSSLWTQYF

J gene: TRBJ2-1
V gene: TRBV7-8
CDR3 protein: CASSGRLAGEGGSYNEQFF

J gene: TRBJ2-3
V gene: TRBV6-1
CDR3 protein: CASSREPILNDTQYF

J gene: TRBJ1-3
V gene: TRBV6-6
CDR3 protein: CASSLYRVDSGNTIYF

J gene: TRBJ2-5
V gene: TRBV5-5
CDR3 protein: CASSLISGTGYYQETQYF

J gene: TRBJ2-7
V gene: TRBV5-1
CDR3 protein: CASSSGTGGTYEQYF

J gene: TRBJ2-3
V gene: TRBV14
CDR3 protein: CASSQTGQTRFTDTQYF

J gene: TRBJ2-3
V gene: TRBV29-1
CDR3 protein: CSANRDRGTDTQYF

J gene: TRBJ2-1
V gene: TRBV15
CDR3 protein: CATSRASLGSGNEQFF

J gene: TRBJ2-7
V gene: TRBV16
CDR3 protein: CASSDSGQGVLYEQYF

J gene: TRBJ2-7
V gene: TRBV6-1
CDR3 protein: CASSESAGGPLEQYF

J gene: TRBJ2-3
V gene: TRBV10-3
CDR3 protein: CAISADMDTQYF

J gene: TRBJ2-7
V gene: TRBV2
CDR3 protein: CASSEITVGTVEQYF

J gene: TRBJ2-1
V gene: TRBV5-6
CDR3 protein: CASSLGTSSGNEQFF

J gene: TRBJ2-1
V gene: TRBV5-4
CDR3 protein: CASSLPLAGGYNEQFF

J gene: TRBJ2-1
V gene: TRBV7-9
CDR3 protein: CASSLPGQEYNEQFF

J gene: TRBJ1-1
V gene: TRBV9
CDR3 protein: CASSATGTINPRDTEAFF

J gene: TRBJ2-2
V gene: TRBV27
CDR3 protein: CASSIKDSRELFF

J gene: TRBJ2-2
V gene: TRBV11-2
CDR3 protein: CASSLDLFTNTGELFF

J gene: TRBJ2-3
V gene: TRBV4-3
CDR3 protein: CASSQDRLYTDTQYF

J gene: TRBJ2-1
V gene: TRBV21-1
CDR3 protein: CASSNGVNYNEQFF

J gene: TRBJ1-2
V gene: TRBV14
CDR3 protein: CASRHQGAAGYTF

J gene: TRBJ2-5
V gene: TRBV7-2
CDR3 protein: CASSLDRETQYF